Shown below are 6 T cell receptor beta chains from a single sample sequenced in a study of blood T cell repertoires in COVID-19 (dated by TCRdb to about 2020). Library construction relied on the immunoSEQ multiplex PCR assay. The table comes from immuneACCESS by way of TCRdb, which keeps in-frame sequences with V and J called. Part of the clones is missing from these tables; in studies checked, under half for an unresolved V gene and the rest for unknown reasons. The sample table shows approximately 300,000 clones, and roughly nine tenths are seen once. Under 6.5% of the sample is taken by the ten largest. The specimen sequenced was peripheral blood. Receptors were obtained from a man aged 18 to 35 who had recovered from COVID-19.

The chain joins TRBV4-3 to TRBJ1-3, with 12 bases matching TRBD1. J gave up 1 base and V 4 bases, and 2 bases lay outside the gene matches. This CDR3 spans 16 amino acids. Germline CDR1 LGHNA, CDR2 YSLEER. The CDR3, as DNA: TGCGCCAGCAGCCCGGGACAGGGGGCTTCTGGAAACACCATATATTTT. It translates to CASSPGQGASGNTIYF.

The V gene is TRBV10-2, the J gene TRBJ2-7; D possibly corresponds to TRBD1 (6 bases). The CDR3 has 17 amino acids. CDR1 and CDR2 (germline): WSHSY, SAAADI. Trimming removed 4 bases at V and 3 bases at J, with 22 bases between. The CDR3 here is CASSGSSPTGQNYEQYF. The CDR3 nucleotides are TGCGCCAGCAGTGGTAGTTCTCCTACGGGACAAAACTACGAGCAGTACTTC.

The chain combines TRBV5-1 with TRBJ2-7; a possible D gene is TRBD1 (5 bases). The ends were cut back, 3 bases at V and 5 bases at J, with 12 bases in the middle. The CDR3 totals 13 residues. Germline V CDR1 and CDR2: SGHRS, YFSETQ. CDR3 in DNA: TGCGCCAGCAGCTCCTACCAGGGAAACGAGCAGTACTTC. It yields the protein CASSSYQGNEQYF.

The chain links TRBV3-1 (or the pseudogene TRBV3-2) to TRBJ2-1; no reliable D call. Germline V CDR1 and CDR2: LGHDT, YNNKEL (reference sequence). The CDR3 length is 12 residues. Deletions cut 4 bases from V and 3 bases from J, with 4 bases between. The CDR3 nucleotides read TGTGCCAGCAGCCCCAACTACAATGAGCAGTTCTTC. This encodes CASSPNYNEQFF.

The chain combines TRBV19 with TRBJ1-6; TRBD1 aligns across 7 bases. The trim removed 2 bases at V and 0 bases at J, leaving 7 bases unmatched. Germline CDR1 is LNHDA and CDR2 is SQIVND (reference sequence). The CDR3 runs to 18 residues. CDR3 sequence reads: CASSIISRQGSYNSPLHF. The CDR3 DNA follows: TGTGCCAGTAGTATAATCTCGAGACAGGGCTCCTATAATTCACCCCTCCACTTT.

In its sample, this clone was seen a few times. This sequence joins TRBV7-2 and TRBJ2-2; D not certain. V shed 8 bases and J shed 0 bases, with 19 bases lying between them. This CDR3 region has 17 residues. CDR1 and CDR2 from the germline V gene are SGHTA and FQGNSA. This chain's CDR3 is CASAASLSSANTGELFF. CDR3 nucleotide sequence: TGTGCCAGCGCAGCTTCCCTGTCAAGCGCGAACACCGGGGAGCTGTTTTTT.